The 5 T cell receptor beta chains reported below all come from one sample, sequenced in a study of response to subunit inactivated influenza vaccine. TCRdb passed the RT-PCR reads through MiXCR, listing each CDR3 protein once. In the table there are 860,000 or so distinct CDR3 sequences, 21% of which are singletons. The sequences come from PBMCs from blood, collected 4 to 6 days after vaccination. All receptors derive from a man in his forties or fifties who received an inactivated influenza vaccine.

This clonotype appeared a few times. V is TRBV20-1 and J is TRBJ2-1; D possibly corresponds to TRBD2 (6 bases). The CDR3 totals 14 residues. Germline V gene data show CDR1 as DFQATT and CDR2 as SNEGSKA (reference sequence). The germline V and J ends were trimmed by 6 bases and 5 bases, with 17 bases remaining between them. CDR3 sequence: CSAPVGGSDNEQFF. CDR3 in DNA: TGCAGTGCCCCCGTGGGGGGATCGGACAATGAGCAGTTCTTC.

The chain combines TRBV7-2 with TRBJ1-6; D is uncertain. Deletions cut 5 bases from V and 10 bases from J, with 18 bases between. CDR3 size: 15 residues. Germline loops: CDR1 SGHTA, CDR2 FQGNSA. The CDR3 spells CASSPTPSVTSPLHF. CDR3 bases: TGTGCCAGCAGCCCCACGCCCAGTGTGACCTCACCCCTCCACTTT.

This clonotype was observed a handful of times. The chain combines TRBV29-1 with TRBJ1-1, with unresolved D. Trimming left V 6 bases short and J 2 bases short, with 13 bases between. Germline V gene lookup returns CDR1 SQVTM and CDR2 ANQGSEA. The CDR3 has 13 residues. CDR3 region: CSVAPGPNTEAFF. DNA for the CDR3: TGCAGCGTGGCACCCGGACCCAACACTGAAGCTTTCTTT.

This clonotype turned up a few times. The chain is built from TRBV4-3 and TRBJ2-1; the match to TRBD2 covers 7 bases. Trimming at V came to 0 bases and at J to 6 bases, leaving 5 bases not matched to a gene. Germline V gene sequence: CDR1 LGHNA, CDR2 YSLEER. CDR3 length equals 15 residues. The CDR3: CASSQEGTGGNEQFF. For the CDR3, the DNA is TGCGCCAGCAGCCAAGAAGGGACGGGGGGCAATGAGCAGTTCTTC.

This clonotype has ten or more counts. This chain joins TRBV6-5 and TRBJ1-5; 7 bases match TRBD1. CDR3 length: 14 residues. Germline V gene sequence: CDR1 MNHEY, CDR2 SVGAGI. With V trimmed by 4 bases and J by 7 bases, 7 bases remained unmatched. The CDR3 reads CASSSRGLWQPQHF. In DNA, the CDR3 is TGTGCCAGCAGTTCTAGGGGGCTATGGCAGCCCCAGCATTTT.